This T cell receptor (beta chain) comes out of a study of shared clonotypes between healthy human individuals. Study information: CD8 memory received one plate per donor, CD8 naive two, CD4 memory three and CD4 naive three. Study observations and caveats: Some naive CD4 clonotypes, about 5.5%, turned up in common across a handful of donors. Rarefaction indicated that sorted-subset sequencing remained incomplete although depth was large.

This table comes from immunoSEQ multiplex PCR, and its TCRdb copy is limited to in-frame clones, with some not included. Altogether about 2.2 million clones are present, roughly 95% being singletons, with the ten largest covering 1.5% to 2%. Trimming shortened V by 4 bases and J by 5 bases, and 9 bases separated the two germline ends. This CDR3 is 12 amino acids long. Germline values: CDR1 SQVTM, CDR2 ANQGSEA. CD45RO-negative, CCR7-positively selected cells formed the naive CD8 fraction, excluding terminally differentiated effector memory CD45RA+ cells. Nashville, Tennessee was home to all donors, each a Caucasian adult. Note on this clone: Its antigen is undetermined. The same CDR3 arises from other DNA sequences in this sample as well.

The J gene is TRBJ2-1, the V gene TRBV29-1; possibly TRBD2 for D (6 bases). The TCR sequence derives from a man between 18 and 35 years old in good health. Some clones in this sample may be carry-over from other donors' samples. The specimen sequenced was naive CD8+ T cells from PBMCs. The CDR3 region has the DNA TGCAGCGTTGTGGGAGGTAACAATGAGCAGTTCTTC. Translated: CSVVGGNNEQFF.